This T cell receptor (beta chain) is from a study of Graves' ophthalmopathy and Graves' hyperthyroidism. The CDR3 has 14 residues. The germline V and J ends were trimmed by 0 bases and 6 bases, with 9 bases remaining between them. Germline V lookup: CDR1 SGDLS, CDR2 YYNGEE. This clonotype was counted many times. Amplification of the TCR beta CDR3 regions used RNA transcripts (as template). In the first round, RT-PCR was carried out with HTBI primers, and a multiplex PCR formed the second round. Via MiXCR, TCRdb re-called the multiplex PCR reads, giving one row per CDR3 protein. Altogether about 740,000 distinct CDR3 sequences are present, 40% being singletons, with the ten largest covering approximately 43%.

This chain joins TRBV9 and TRBJ1-4; D gene ambiguous. This TCR was sampled from an adult man with Graves' ophthalmopathy. The sample comprised peripheral blood. DNA for the CDR3: TGTGCCAGCAGCGTAGACATTCAGGATGAAAAACTGTTTTTT. Amino acids: CASSVDIQDEKLFF.